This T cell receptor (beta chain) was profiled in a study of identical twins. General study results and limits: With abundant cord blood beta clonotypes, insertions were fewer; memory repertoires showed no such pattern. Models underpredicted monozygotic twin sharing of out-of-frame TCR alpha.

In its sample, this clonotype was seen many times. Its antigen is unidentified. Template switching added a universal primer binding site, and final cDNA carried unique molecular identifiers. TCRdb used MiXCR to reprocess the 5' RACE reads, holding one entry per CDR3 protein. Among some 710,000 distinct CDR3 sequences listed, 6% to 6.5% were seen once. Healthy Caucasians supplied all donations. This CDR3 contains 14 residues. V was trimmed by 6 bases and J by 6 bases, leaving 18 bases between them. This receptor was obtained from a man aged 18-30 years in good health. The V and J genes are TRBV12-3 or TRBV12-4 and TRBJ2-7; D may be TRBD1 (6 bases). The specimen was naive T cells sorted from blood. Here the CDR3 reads CASRPSGVYREQYF. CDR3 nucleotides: TGTGCCAGCAGACCCTCAGGGGTTTACCGCGAGCAGTACTTC.